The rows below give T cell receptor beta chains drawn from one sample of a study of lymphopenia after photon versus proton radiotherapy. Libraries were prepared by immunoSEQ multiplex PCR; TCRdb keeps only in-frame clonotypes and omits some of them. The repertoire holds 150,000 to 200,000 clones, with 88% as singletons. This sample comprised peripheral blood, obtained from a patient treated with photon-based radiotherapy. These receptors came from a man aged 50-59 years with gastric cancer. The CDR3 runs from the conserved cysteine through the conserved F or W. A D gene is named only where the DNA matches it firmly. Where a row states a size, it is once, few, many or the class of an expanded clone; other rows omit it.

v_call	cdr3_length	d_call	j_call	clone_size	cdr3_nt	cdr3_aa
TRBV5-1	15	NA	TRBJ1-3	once	TGCGCCAGCAGGTCGACAATTGACTCTGGAAACACCATATATTTT	CASRSTIDSGNTIYF
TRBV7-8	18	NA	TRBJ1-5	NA	TGTGCCAGCAGCCCTGGGGGAAAGTGGGGCTATAGCAATCAGCCCCAGCATTTT	CASSPGGKWGYSNQPQHF
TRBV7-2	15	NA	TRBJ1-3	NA	TGTGCCAGCAGCTTAAAGCACCTCTCTGGAAACACCATATATTTT	CASSLKHLSGNTIYF
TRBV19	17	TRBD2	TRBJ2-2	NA	TGTGCCAGTAGTATACTCGAACTAGCGGCCAACACCGGGGAGCTGTTTTTT	CASSILELAANTGELFF
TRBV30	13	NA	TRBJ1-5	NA	TGTGCCTGGAGCCGGGACAGCAATCAGCCCCAGCATTTT	CAWSRDSNQPQHF
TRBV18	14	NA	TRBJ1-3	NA	TGTGCCAGCTCACCACAGGGTTCTGGAAACACCATATATTTT	CASSPQGSGNTIYF
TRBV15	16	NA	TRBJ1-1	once	TGTGCCACCAGCAGAGACAGGGTGAGGATGGACACTGAAGCTTTCTTT	CATSRDRVRMDTEAFF
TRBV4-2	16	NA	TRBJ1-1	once	TGTGCCAGCAGCCAAGCCCATGGACAGATGAACACTGAAGCTTTCTTT	CASSQAHGQMNTEAFF
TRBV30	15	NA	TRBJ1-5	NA	TGTGCCTGGAGCGGACACCTCTATAGCAATCAGCCCCAGCATTTT	CAWSGHLYSNQPQHF
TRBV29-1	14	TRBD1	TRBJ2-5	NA	TGCAGCGTTGGGACAGGGGGCGAGCAAGAGACCCAGTACTTC	CSVGTGGEQETQYF
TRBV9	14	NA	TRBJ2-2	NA	TGTGCCAGCAGCCCATACGGAAACACCGGGGAGCTGTTTTTT	CASSPYGNTGELFF
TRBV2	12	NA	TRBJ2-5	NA	TGTGCCACCCGGGACCTCGGGGAGACCCAGTACTTC	CATRDLGETQYF
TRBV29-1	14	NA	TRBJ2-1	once	TGCAGCGTTTATCTAGGCAGTACCTACAATGAGCAGTTCTTC	CSVYLGSTYNEQFF
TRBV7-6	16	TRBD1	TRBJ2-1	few	TGTGCCAGCAGGCCGAACCTGGGACAGTCACACAATGAGCAGTTCTTC	CASRPNLGQSHNEQFF
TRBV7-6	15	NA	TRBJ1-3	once	TGTGCCAGCAGCGAAGGCAGGACCTCTGGAAACACCATATATTTT	CASSEGRTSGNTIYF
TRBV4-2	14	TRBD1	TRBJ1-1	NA	TGTGCCAGCAGCCACTTGCCGGGACAGGGGCAATCTTTCTTT	CASSHLPGQGQSFF
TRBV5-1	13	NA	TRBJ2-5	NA	TGCGCCAGCAGCTTGGCTACGCTTGAGACCCAGTACTTC	CASSLATLETQYF
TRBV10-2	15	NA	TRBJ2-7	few	TGCGCCAGCACCTCGGACATCCTAAGGGGAGGCGAGCAGTACTTC	CASTSDILRGGEQYF
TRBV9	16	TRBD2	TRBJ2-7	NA	TGTGCCAGCAGTGCCGAGCCAGCGGGGGGTCCTTACGAGCAGTACTTC	CASSAEPAGGPYEQYF
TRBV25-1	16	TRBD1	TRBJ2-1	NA	TGTGCCAGCAGTTCGCCGGGACAGGCCTCCTACAATGAGCAGTTCTTC	CASSSPGQASYNEQFF
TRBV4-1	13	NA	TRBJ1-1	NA	TGCGCCAGCAGCCAGGTATTTTTGACTGAAGCTTTCTTT	CASSQVFLTEAFF
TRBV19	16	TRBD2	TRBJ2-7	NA	TGTGCCAGTAGTCCCCGAGGGACTAGCGGGAGATACGAGCAGTACTTC	CASSPRGTSGRYEQYF
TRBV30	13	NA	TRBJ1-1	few	TGTGCCTGGAGTGAAGGGAAGCACACTGAAGCTTTCTTT	CAWSEGKHTEAFF
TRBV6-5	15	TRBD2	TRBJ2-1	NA	TGTGCCAGCAGACCCGGACTAGCCATTTACAATGAGCAGTTCTTC	CASRPGLAIYNEQFF
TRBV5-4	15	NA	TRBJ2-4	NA	TGTGCCAGCAGCCGAGTAGGGGGGCTGGGGAACATTCAGTACTTC	CASSRVGGLGNIQYF
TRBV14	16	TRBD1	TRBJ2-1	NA	TGTGCCAGCAGCCAACCGGGACAGGGTTTCAACAATGAGCAGTTCTTC	CASSQPGQGFNNEQFF
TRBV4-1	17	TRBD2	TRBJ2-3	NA	TGCGCCAGCAGCTTACGACTAGCGGGAGAAGGGACAGATACGCAGTATTTT	CASSLRLAGEGTDTQYF
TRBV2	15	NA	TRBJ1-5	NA	TGTGCCAGCAGTGAAGCGCGAGGGACGAATCAGCCCCAGCATTTT	CASSEARGTNQPQHF
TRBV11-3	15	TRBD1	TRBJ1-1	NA	TGTGCCAGCAGCTTGACCGGGACAGGGATTACTGAAGCTTTCTTT	CASSLTGTGITEAFF